The text below deals with one TCR beta chain. This CDR3 spans 16 amino acids. CDR1 and CDR2 (germline): SNHLY, FYNNEI. J lost 4 bases, V lost 7 bases, and 13 bases had no gene match. Sequencing used immunoSEQ multiplex PCR; TCRdb keeps in-frame clones, though not all of them. The table records more than 65,000 clones, 70% to 90% of them present only once. The sample belongs to a study of blood T cell repertoires in COVID-19. Sequences were obtained from peripheral blood. The sequence came from a man aged 50-60 years with acute or convalescent COVID-19. The V and J genes are TRBV2 and TRBJ2-5; 9 bases agree with TRBD1. CDR3 sequence reads: CASIRDRVTRRETQYF. The CDR3 coding sequence is TGTGCCAGCATCCGGGACAGGGTGACCAGGCGAGAGACCCAGTACTTC.